This TCR beta chain originates from a study of shared clonotypes between healthy human individuals. Turning to the study itself: A donor's plate count was three for CD4 naive and three for CD4 memory; CD8 naive had two and CD8 memory one.

Study findings and constraints: In having few donors, the study represented limited genetic and exposure-history diversity.

A word on this clone: Its antigen remains unknown.

CDR1 is MDHEN and CDR2 is SYDVKM in the germline V gene. V lost 7 bases and J lost 5; bases outside the gene matches: 7. There are 14 residues in the CDR3. The test was conducted at deep level. Per the authors' pipeline: ImmunoSEQ sequences covered only the junction and lacked quality scores; filtering therefore differed. The protocol was immunoSEQ multiplex PCR, while the TCRdb copy is restricted to in-frame clones and leaves out a portion. D and trimming come from the DNA, and the V and J calls and clone size come from that table. Found here are about 2.3 million clones, less than 95% of them singletons; the top ten hold 0.3% to 0.45%.

V and J are TRBV28 and TRBJ2-7, with 11 bases matching TRBD2. Sequencing was performed on naive CD4+ T cells from PBMCs. Subset noted: CD45RA+ positively selected. The source of this sequence is a young man in good health. Some clones in this sample may be carry-over from other donors' samples. This CDR3 is CASTNSGRANEQYF. The CDR3, as DNA: TGTGCCAGCACCAATAGCGGGAGGGCGAACGAGCAGTACTTC. The full variable domain, with the rest looked up from reference TRBV28 and TRBJ2-7, is DVKVTQSSRYLVKRTGEKVFLECVQDMDHENMFWYRQDPGLGLRLIYFSYDVKMKEKGDIPEGYSVSREKKERFSLILESASTNQTSMYLCASTNSGRANEQYFGPGTRLTVT.